What follows are 5 T cell receptor beta chains derived from one specimen sequenced in a study of OX40 agonist ivuxolimab in advanced cancers. Preparation of the library involved the immunoSEQ multiplex PCR assay. TCRdb provides this immuneACCESS table in a form limited to in-frame rearrangements. Some clones are lacking; in checked studies, under half of them reflect an unresolved V gene, and why the rest are absent is not known. Present in this sample are 15,000 or so clones, roughly 88% of which were seen just once. The ten most abundant clones make up roughly 41% of the sample. The sequencing here drew on CD4+ or CD8+ T cells sorted from blood, taken in a trial of the OX40 agonist ivuxolimab. The receptors derive from an adult with an advanced solid tumor such as melanoma, head and neck, liver or kidney cancer.

This chain uses TRBV2 with TRBJ2-1; 14 bases line up with TRBD2. CDR3 size: 18 residues. Germline V CDR1 and CDR2: SNHLY, FYNNEI. V trimming: 5 bases; J trimming: 4 bases; junction bases outside the gene matches: 10. As DNA, the CDR3 is TGTGCCAGCAGTTCCTCCGGGACTAGCGGGAGTGCGTACAATGAGCAGTTCTTC. Translated, it gives CASSSSGTSGSAYNEQFF.

The chain uses TRBV6-5 and TRBJ1-1; 11 bases map to TRBD1. V dropped 4 bases and J dropped 11; count of bases not matched to a gene: 6. The CDR3 length is 13 residues. Germline V CDR1 and CDR2: MNHEY, SVGAGI. The CDR3 reads CASSSRTGGMAFF. CDR3 nucleotide sequence: TGTGCCAGCAGTTCCAGGACAGGGGGCATGGCTTTCTTT.

This chain joins TRBV28 and TRBJ2-3; no definite D call. This CDR3 has 12 residues. CDR1 and CDR2 from the germline V gene are MDHEN and SYDVKM. V dropped 6 bases and J dropped 0 bases, with 4 bases sitting between them. The CDR3 region has the DNA TGTGCCAGCAGCACCAGCACAGATACGCAGTATTTT. Translated, it gives CASSTSTDTQYF.

This clone showed up just once. This chain connects TRBV28 to TRBJ2-7; either TRBD1 or TRBD2 may supply D (5 bases each). Germline V gene data show CDR1 as MDHEN and CDR2 as SYDVKM. Trimming cost V 3 bases and J 5 bases, with 14 bases left between them. CDR3 length: 14 amino acids. CDR3 in amino acids: CASSFWDPENEQYF. In nucleotides, the CDR3 is TGTGCCAGCAGTTTTTGGGACCCAGAAAACGAGCAGTACTTC.

The chain has TRBV11-3 and TRBJ1-1; unclear D gene. Trimming cost V 5 bases and J 0 bases, with 10 bases left between them. This CDR3 is 14 amino acids long. Germline-derived CDR1 and CDR2 are SGHNT and YENEEA. DNA for the CDR3: TGTGCCAGCAGCGGACCGTTTGTGAACACTGAAGCTTTCTTT. Translated, it gives CASSGPFVNTEAFF.